This note documents a single TCR beta chain sequence. Germline values: CDR1 SGDLS, CDR2 YYNGEE. With 1 base removed from V and 0 bases from J, the gap between germline ends came to 8 bases. CDR3 length equals 15 residues. This sample stems from a study of control samples from healthy donors and cancer patients. Sequencing was performed with immunoSEQ multiplex PCR; in TCRdb, only in-frame clones are kept and a portion is missing. The sample carries 190,000 or so clones, over 85% recorded once. The J gene is TRBJ2-1, the V gene TRBV9; D not certain. The sequenced sample was blood. The TCR was taken from a man in his late teens or twenties in good health. CDR3 region: CASSVQLSSYNEQFF. The DNA of the CDR3 is TGTGCCAGCAGCGTACAGCTGAGCTCCTACAATGAGCAGTTCTTC.